These 13 T cell receptor beta chains share one sample of origin, sequenced in a study of blood T cell repertoires in COVID-19. The repertoire was sequenced with immunoSEQ multiplex PCR; TCRdb's copy has only in-frame clones and lacks some. The sample holds more than 350,000 clones, more than 80% seen once. Sample: peripheral blood. These receptors were obtained from a woman under 40 with COVID-19, enrolled during active disease.

This clone was counted a few times. The chain joins TRBV7-6 to TRBJ2-2, with a tentative D call TRBD2 (6 bases). The CDR3 contains 15 residues. Germline V lookup: CDR1 SGHVS, CDR2 FNYEAQ. The V end lost 3 bases, the J end lost 5 bases, and 13 bases lay between the germline ends. The CDR3 DNA reads TGTGCCAGCAGCTTCGGGGGAGTAAAAACCGGGGAGCTGTTTTTT. It translates to CASSFGGVKTGELFF. The whole variable domain, filled in from reference TRBV7-6 and TRBJ2-2, reads GAGVSQSPRYKVTKRGQDVALRCDPISGHVSLYWYRQALGQGPEFLTYFNYEAQQDKSGLPNDRFSAERPEGSISTLTIQRTEQRDSAMYRCASSFGGVKTGELFFGEGSRLTVL.

The gene calls are TRBV7-9 and TRBJ1-4; 9 positions match TRBD1. Per the germline V gene, CDR1 is SEHNR and CDR2 is FQNEAQ (reference sequence). V was clipped by 8 bases and J by 8 bases; unmatched bases: 3. This CDR3 has 12 residues. CDR3 coding DNA: TGTGCCAGCCAGACAGGGGGAGAAAAACTGTTTTTT. Amino acid sequence: CASQTGGEKLFF.

The rearrangement uses TRBV5-1 and TRBJ1-3; tentatively, D is TRBD1 (5 bases). The ends were cut back, 3 bases at V and 0 bases at J, with 19 bases in the middle. Germline values: CDR1 SGHRS, CDR2 YFSETQ. This CDR3 has 18 residues. The CDR3 here is CASSWGGPRADSGNTIYF. CDR3 DNA sequence: TGCGCCAGCAGCTGGGGGGGACCCAGGGCGGACTCTGGAAACACCATATATTTT.

The CDR3 protein is CASSLASGSFVFF. DNA for the CDR3: TGTGCCAGCAGTTTGGCTAGCGGGAGTTTTGTGTTCTTC. The V gene is TRBV12-3 or TRBV12-4, the J gene TRBJ2-1, with TRBD2 matching 10 bases. The CDR3 contains 13 residues. Trimming took 3 bases from V and 15 from J; bases not matched to a gene: 8.

This clone has more than one count but fewer than ten. The V and J genes are TRBV5-1 and TRBJ1-5, with 7 bases identical to TRBD1. Germline CDR1 reads SGHRS; CDR2 reads YFSETQ. The CDR3 sequence is 14 residues long. Trimming removed 4 bases from V and 5 bases from J; junction bases left unmatched: 6. The CDR3 region is CASSPETGYQPQHF. The CDR3 region has the DNA TGCGCCAGCAGCCCAGAGACAGGGTATCAGCCCCAGCATTTT. Variable domain in full (rest from reference TRBV5-1 and TRBJ1-5): KAGVTQTPRYLIKTRGQQVTLSCSPISGHRSVSWYQQTPGQGLQFLFEYFSETQRNKGNFPGRFSGRQFSNSRSEMNVSTLELGDSALYLCASSPETGYQPQHFGDGTRLSIL.

The J gene is TRBJ2-7, the V gene TRBV7-2, with D possibly being TRBD1 (6 bases). This CDR3 comprises 12 residues. V was shortened by 5 bases and J by 9 bases, with 14 bases between the two germline ends. CDR1 is SGHTA and CDR2 is FQGNSA in the germline V gene. The CDR3 sequence: CASSRDTGGQYF. Written as DNA, the CDR3 is TGTGCCAGCAGCCGGGACACAGGCGGGCAGTACTTC.

This rearrangement joins TRBV18 to TRBJ2-5, with D perhaps matching TRBD2 (6 bases). Germline CDR1 KGHSH, CDR2 LQKENI. CDR3 length: 17 residues. The V gene lost 2 bases and the J gene lost 2 bases, with 18 bases spanning the gap. The CDR3 nucleotides are TGTGCCAGCTCACCAAGTGCAGGACTATGGGGACAAGAGACCCAGTACTTC. Residues: CASSPSAGLWGQETQYF.

The chain employs TRBV19 and TRBJ1-4; 10 nucleotides align to TRBD1. Trimming at V came to 9 bases and at J to 6 bases, leaving 7 bases not matched to a gene. The CDR3 covers 14 residues. CDR1 is LNHDA and CDR2 is SQIVND in the germline V gene (reference sequence). The DNA for the CDR3 is TGTGCCAGCAACCCGGGACAGGGGCATGAAAAACTGTTTTTT. It yields the protein CASNPGQGHEKLFF.

The chain recombines TRBV6-5 with TRBJ2-7, with TRBD1 identical over 7 bases. The CDR3 contains 14 residues. V shed 6 bases and J 0 bases; nucleotides not matched to a gene: 5. CDR1 and CDR2 from the germline V gene are MNHEY and SVGAGI. The CDR3 here is CASSAGTASYEQYF. CDR3 bases: TGTGCCAGCAGCGCCGGGACAGCCTCCTACGAGCAGTACTTC.

The chain is built from TRBV19 and TRBJ2-5, with 12 bases fitting TRBD2. CDR1 is LNHDA and CDR2 is SQIVND in the germline V gene (reference sequence). CDR3 length: 17 residues. V was clipped by 3 bases and J by 4 bases; unmatched bases: 9. CDR3 residues: CASSMKRLAGVGETQYF. The DNA for the CDR3 is TGTGCCAGTAGTATGAAACGACTAGCGGGAGTGGGAGAGACCCAGTACTTC.

The chain recombines TRBV30 with TRBJ1-4; D is uncertain. The CDR3 spans 13 residues. V dropped 1 base and J dropped 6 bases, with 9 bases sitting between them. The germline V gene encodes CDR1 GTSNPN and CDR2 SVGIG (reference sequence). In DNA form, the CDR3 reads TGTGCCTGGAGTGCCGGAGACCATGAAAAACTGTTTTTT. As protein: CAWSAGDHEKLFF.

This sequence joins TRBV14 and TRBJ1-1, with D maybe TRBD1 (6 bases). This CDR3 comprises 14 residues. The V and J ends lost 3 bases and 1 base respectively, with 9 bases between them. Germline V gene data show CDR1 as SGHDN and CDR2 as FVKESK. Written as DNA, the CDR3 is TGTGCCAGCAGCCAGGGGGCAGAGAACACTGAAGCTTTCTTT. Amino acid sequence: CASSQGAENTEAFF.

The chain recombines TRBV7-2 with TRBJ1-3; TRBD1 aligns across 11 bases. From germline, CDR1 is SGHTA and CDR2 FQGNSA. The CDR3 sequence is 16 residues long. Germline trimming cut 5 bases from V and 3 bases from J; bases unmatched to any gene: 6. The DNA of the CDR3 is TGTGCCAGCAGCCCAGGACAGGGGGCGGATGGAAACACCATATATTTT. Its translation is CASSPGQGADGNTIYF. Combining the CDR3 with reference TRBV7-2 and TRBJ1-3 gives the whole variable domain GAGVSQSPSNKVTEKGKDVELRCDPISGHTALYWYRQSLGQGLEFLIYFQGNSAPDKSGLPSDRFSAERTGGSVSTLTIQRTQQEDSAVYLCASSPGQGADGNTIYFGEGSWLTVV.